This TCR beta chain was recovered during a study of cytomegalovirus exposure and HLA in healthy donors. The CDR3 extends over 12 amino acids. Trimming removed 2 bases from V and 5 bases from J, with 6 bases in between. Germline V gives CDR1 SGHAT, CDR2 FQNNGV. Remarks on this clone: Its specificity is not known.

The assay was immunoSEQ multiplex PCR, and TCRdb's table has in-frame clones only and misses some. The sample yields roughly 86,000 clones, 96% seen once. Study-level findings and limits: The study put under 200 TCR beta chains on its list as cytomegalovirus-associated.

Sequenced material: PBMCs. This chain connects TRBV11-2 to TRBJ2-5, with D possibly matching TRBD2 (5 bases). This TCR was recovered from a man aged 18 to 29 in good health and CMV-seropositive. CDR3 nucleotide sequence: TGTGCCAGCAGCTTAATAGCGGAGACCCAGTACTTC. This gives the protein CASSLIAETQYF.